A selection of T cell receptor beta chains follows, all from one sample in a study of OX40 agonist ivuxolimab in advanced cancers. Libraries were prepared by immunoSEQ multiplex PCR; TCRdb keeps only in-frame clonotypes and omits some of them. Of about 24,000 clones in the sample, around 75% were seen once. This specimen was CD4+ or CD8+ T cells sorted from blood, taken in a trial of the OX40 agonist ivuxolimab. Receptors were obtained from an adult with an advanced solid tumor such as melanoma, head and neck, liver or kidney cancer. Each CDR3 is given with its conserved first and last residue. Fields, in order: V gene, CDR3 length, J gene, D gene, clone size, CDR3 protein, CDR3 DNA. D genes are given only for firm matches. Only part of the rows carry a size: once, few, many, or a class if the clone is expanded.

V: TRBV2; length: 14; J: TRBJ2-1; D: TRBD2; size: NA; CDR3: CASREAGVLNEQFF; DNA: TGTGCCAGCAGGGAGGCGGGGGTGTTGAATGAGCAGTTCTTC
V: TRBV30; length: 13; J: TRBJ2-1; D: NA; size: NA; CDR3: CAWVRGGLDEQFF; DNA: TGTGCCTGGGTGAGGGGGGGCCTAGATGAGCAGTTCTTC
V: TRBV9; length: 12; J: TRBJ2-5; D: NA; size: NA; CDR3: CASSAGQETQYF; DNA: TGTGCCAGCAGCGCAGGTCAAGAGACCCAGTACTTC
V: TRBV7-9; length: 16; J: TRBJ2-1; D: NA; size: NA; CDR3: CASNPPGRRSYNEQFF; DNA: TGTGCCAGCAACCCGCCCGGGCGCCGCTCCTACAATGAGCAGTTCTTC
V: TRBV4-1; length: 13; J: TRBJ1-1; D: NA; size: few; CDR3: CASSLLGETEAFF; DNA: TGCGCCAGCAGCCTCCTAGGGGAAACTGAAGCTTTCTTT
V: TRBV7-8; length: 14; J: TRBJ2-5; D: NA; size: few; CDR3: CASSPRDSKETQYF; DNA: TGTGCCAGCAGCCCGCGGGACAGCAAAGAGACCCAGTACTTC
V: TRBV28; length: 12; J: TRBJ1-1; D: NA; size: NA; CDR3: CASNLPWTEAFF; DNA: TGTGCCAGCAACCTCCCGTGGACTGAAGCTTTCTTT
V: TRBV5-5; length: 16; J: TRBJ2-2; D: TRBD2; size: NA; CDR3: CASSFLAGIGAGELFF; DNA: TGTGCCAGCAGCTTTCTAGCGGGGATTGGGGCCGGGGAGCTGTTTTTT
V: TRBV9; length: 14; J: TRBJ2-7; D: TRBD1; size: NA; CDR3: CASSVGQESYEQYF; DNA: TGTGCCAGCAGCGTGGGACAGGAGTCCTACGAGCAGTACTTC
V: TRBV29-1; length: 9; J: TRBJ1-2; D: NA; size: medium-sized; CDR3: CSVDNGYTF; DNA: TGCAGCGTTGACAATGGCTACACCTTC
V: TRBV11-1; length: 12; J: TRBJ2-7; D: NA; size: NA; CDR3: CASSLTYLEQYF; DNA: TGTGCCAGCAGCCTGACCTACTTGGAGCAGTACTTC
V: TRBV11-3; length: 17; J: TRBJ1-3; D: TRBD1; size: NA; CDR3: CASSSTGAPSSGNTIYF; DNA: TGTGCCAGCAGTTCTACAGGGGCCCCAAGCTCTGGAAACACCATATATTTT
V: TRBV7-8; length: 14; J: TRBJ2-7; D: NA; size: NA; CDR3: CASSLGRDSYEQYF; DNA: TGTGCCAGCAGCTTAGGGCGGGATTCCTACGAGCAGTACTTC
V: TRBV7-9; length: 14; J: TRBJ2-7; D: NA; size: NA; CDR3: CASSSGHRDYEQYF; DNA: TGTGCCAGCAGCTCAGGCCACAGGGACTACGAGCAGTACTTC
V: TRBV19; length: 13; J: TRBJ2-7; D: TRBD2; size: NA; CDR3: CASSMIASGEQYF; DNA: TGTGCCAGTAGTATGATTGCTAGCGGTGAGCAGTACTTC
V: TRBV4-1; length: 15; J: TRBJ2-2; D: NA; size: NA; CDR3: CASRHRTPNTGELFF; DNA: TGCGCCAGCAGGCACCGTACGCCGAACACCGGGGAGCTGTTTTTT
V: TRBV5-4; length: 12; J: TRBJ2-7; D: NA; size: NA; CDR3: CASSLAGTEQYF; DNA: TGTGCCAGCAGCTTGGCAGGGACCGAGCAGTACTTC
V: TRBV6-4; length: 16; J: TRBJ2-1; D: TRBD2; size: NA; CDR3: CASSDLGGGAFDEQFF; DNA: TGTGCCAGCAGTGACTTGGGCGGGGGGGCCTTTGATGAGCAGTTCTTC
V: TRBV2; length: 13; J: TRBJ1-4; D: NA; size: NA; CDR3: CASSDGRHEKLFF; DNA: TGTGCCAGCAGTGACGGCAGGCATGAAAAACTGTTTTTT
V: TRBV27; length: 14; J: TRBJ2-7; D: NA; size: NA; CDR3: CASSHGASSYEQYF; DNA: TGTGCCAGCAGTCACGGGGCTAGCTCCTACGAGCAGTACTTC
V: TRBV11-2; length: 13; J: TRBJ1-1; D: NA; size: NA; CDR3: CASKRDGYTEAFF; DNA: TGTGCCAGCAAACGGGACGGTTACACTGAAGCTTTCTTT
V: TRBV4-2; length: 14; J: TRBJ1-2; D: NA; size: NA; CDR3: CASSQGGGTYGYTF; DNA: TGTGCCAGCAGCCAAGGAGGGGGGACCTATGGCTACACCTTC
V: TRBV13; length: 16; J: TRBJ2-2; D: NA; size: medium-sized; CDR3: CASSGTGGANTGELFF; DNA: TGTGCCAGCAGCGGCACCGGGGGCGCGAACACCGGGGAGCTGTTTTTT
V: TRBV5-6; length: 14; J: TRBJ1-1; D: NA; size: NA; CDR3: CASSAGRMNTEAFF; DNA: TGTGCCAGCAGCGCGGGACGGATGAACACTGAAGCTTTCTTT